Below, 28 T cell receptor beta chains from the same sample are listed, as sequenced in a study of CD8+CD57+ T cells in acquired aplastic anemia. CDR3 and TCR beta VDJ profiling relied on a genomic DNA template. TCRdb redid the calling of the reads with MiXCR, one entry per CDR3 protein. This sample has around 130,000 distinct CDR3 sequences; 45% to 60% occur once, and the top ten carry about 29%. Patients picked for sequencing had shown CD8+CD57+ cell expansion detected by flow cytometry. Source material: sorted CD4+, CD8+, or CD8+CD57+ T cells (not recorded which) from PBMCs. These receptors were obtained from a human donor with aplastic anemia.

This clonotype was observed many times. The V call is TRBV27, the J call TRBJ1-2; TRBD1 aligns across 9 bases. V shed 6 bases, J shed 5 bases, and the junction held 4 bases outside the gene matches. Germline V gives CDR1 MNHEY, CDR2 SMNVEV (reference sequence). The CDR3 has 13 amino acids. CDR3 nucleotides: TGTGCCAGCAGGCCGGGACAGGGATATGGCTACACCTTC. Translating gives CASRPGQGYGYTF.

V usage is TRBV25-1 and J usage is TRBJ2-7; TRBD1 matches 7 bases. With 4 bases clipped from V and 0 bases from J, the junction kept 12 bases outside the gene matches. Germline loops: CDR1 MGHDK, CDR2 SYGVNS. This CDR3 has 17 amino acids. In DNA, the CDR3 is TGTGCCAGCAGTGTATCCCTGGGACAGTCGTACTCCTACGAGCAGTACTTC. This encodes CASSVSLGQSYSYEQYF.

Points on this clonotype: A much larger clone is a single base away; this may be a read error. This sequence joins TRBV20-1 and TRBJ1-2, with D possibly TRBD1 on 5 matching bases. This CDR3 is built from 16 residues. V lost 6 bases and J lost 4, with 24 bases in between. Germline-derived CDR1 and CDR2 are DFQATT and SNEGSKA (reference sequence). In nucleotides, the CDR3 is TGCAGTGCAAACGCCAGGGCACTTTCCCTAAGCTATGGCTACACCTTC. Its translation: CSANARALSLSYGYTF.

The chain combines TRBV7-9 with TRBJ1-2; D is perhaps TRBD1 (5 bases). Germline V lookup: CDR1 SEHNR, CDR2 FQNEAQ (reference sequence). The ends were cut back, 1 base at V and 4 bases at J, with 10 bases in the middle. The CDR3 spans 14 residues. The CDR3 region is CASSLGGASYGYTF. The CDR3 DNA sequence: TGTGCCAGCAGCTTAGGAGGGGCTAGCTATGGCTACACCTTC.

The chain has TRBV7-9 and TRBJ2-7, with D perhaps TRBD2 (5 bases). The CDR3 has 12 amino acids. Germline V gene lookup returns CDR1 SEHNR and CDR2 FQNEAQ (reference sequence). V was clipped by 4 bases and J by 5 bases, with 9 bases between them. The CDR3 nucleotides are TGTGCCAGCAGCTCTGAGGGAGACGAGCAGTACTTC. Protein: CASSSEGDEQYF.

Many counts were recorded for this clonotype. The chain employs TRBV7-9 and TRBJ2-2, with D possibly matching TRBD1 (5 bases). Germline CDR1 SEHNR, CDR2 FQNEAQ (reference sequence). V was clipped by 1 base and J by 5 bases, with 5 bases between them. CDR3 size: 13 residues. In DNA, the CDR3 is TGTGCCAGCAGCTTAGAGGGGACCGGGGAGCTGTTTTTT. It translates to CASSLEGTGELFF.

This clonotype was detected many times. This rearrangement joins TRBV9 to TRBJ2-7, with D maybe TRBD2 (6 bases). V lost 0 bases and J 2 bases, leaving 9 bases between the germline ends. The CDR3 sequence is 14 residues long. Germline V gene sequence: CDR1 SGDLS, CDR2 YYNGEE. The CDR3 sequence is CASSVGSGTYEQYF. CDR3 sequence (DNA): TGTGCCAGCAGCGTAGGTAGCGGTACCTACGAGCAGTACTTC. The whole variable domain, remainder taken from reference TRBV9 and TRBJ2-7, is DSGVTQTPKHLITATGQRVTLRCSPRSGDLSVYWYQQSLDQGLQFLIQYYNGEERAKGNILERFSAQQFPDLHSELNLSSLELGDSALYFCASSVGSGTYEQYFGPGTRLTVT.

This clonotype is categorized as medium-sized (0.01 to 0.1%). The J gene is TRBJ2-3, the V gene TRBV20-1, with TRBD2 matching 10 bases. V was pared by 4 bases and J by 5 bases, with 9 bases of the junction left unmatched. The germline V gene has CDR1 DFQATT and CDR2 SNEGSKA (reference sequence). The CDR3 runs 15 residues. For the CDR3, the DNA is TGCAGTGCTATTGATCTAGCGGGAGAAGTAGATACGCAGTATTTT. Residues: CSAIDLAGEVDTQYF.

CDR3 coding DNA: TGTGCCACCAGCAGAGGCGTAGATACGCAGTATTTT. It codes for CATSRGVDTQYF. This chain joins TRBV15 and TRBJ2-3; D gene ambiguous. The CDR3 is made up of 12 amino acids. Between the trimmed V and J ends, which lost 1 base and 5 bases, there was a span of 4 bases. In germline, CDR1 is LNHNV, CDR2 YYDKDF (reference sequence). Together with reference TRBV15 and TRBJ2-3, the CDR3 gives the full variable domain: DAMVIQNPRYQVTQFGKPVTLSCSQTLNHNVMYWYQQKSSQAPKLLFHYYDKDFNNEADTPDNFQSRRPNTSFCFLDIRSPGLGDTAMYLCATSRGVDTQYFGPGTRLTVL.

This clonotype was observed a few times. Given a much more abundant clone one base away, this may be a read error. This chain joins TRBV16 and TRBJ2-1; 7 bases match TRBD1. There are 12 residues in the CDR3. CDR1 is KGHSY and CDR2 is FQNENV in the germline V gene. V trimming: 5 bases; J trimming: 14 bases; junction bases outside the gene matches: 9. CDR3 protein: CASSSDRDGKFF. CDR3 coding DNA: TGTGCCAGCAGCAGCGACAGGGACGGGAAGTTCTTC.

V is TRBV11-2 and J is TRBJ2-7; TRBD1 agrees at 7 bases. The V gene's germline CDR1 is SGHAT and CDR2 FQNNGV. The CDR3 extends over 16 amino acids. Unmatched junction bases numbered 11, after V lost 6 bases and J lost 0 bases. The CDR3 coding sequence is TGTGCCAGCAGTAAAGGGACAGCCCCCTCCTCCTACGAGCAGTACTTC. Translating gives CASSKGTAPSSYEQYF.

The chain has TRBV7-9 and TRBJ2-5, with 7 positions matching TRBD1. Germline CDR1 is SEHNR and CDR2 is FQNEAQ (reference sequence). The J segment lost 2 bases and the V segment lost 6 bases, leaving 15 bases of the junction unmatched. The CDR3 runs 17 residues. The DNA of the CDR3 is TGTGCCAGCAGACCACCCACGGGACAGCCCCAACAAGAGACCCAGTACTTC. Translation: CASRPPTGQPQQETQYF.

CDR3 amino acids: CATSDVSGYTF. CDR3 nucleotide sequence: TGTGCCACCAGTGATGTTTCTGGCTACACCTTC. The chain combines TRBV24-1 with TRBJ1-2, with unresolved D. In germline, CDR1 is KGHDR, CDR2 SFDVKD. Trimming removed 3 bases at V and 7 bases at J, with 5 bases between. The CDR3 runs to 11 residues.

Worth noting for this clonotype: The junction differs from germline at one of its ends, possibly a read error. This chain links TRBV10-3 with TRBJ2-7, with 13 bases that match TRBD2. The germline CDR1 and CDR2 sequences are ENHRY and SYGVKD. The CDR3 has 17 residues. This chain's CDR3 is CASSYGTSGALSYEQYF. The CDR3 DNA is TGTGCCAGCAGTTACGGGACTAGCGGGGCCTTAAGCTACGAGCAGTACTTC.

The chain recombines TRBV20-1 with TRBJ2-5; either TRBD1 or TRBD2 may fit D (6 bases each). The germline V gene has CDR1 DFQATT and CDR2 SNEGSKA (reference sequence). Trimming left V 4 bases short and J 5 bases short, with 20 bases between. This CDR3 contains 15 residues. CDR3 sequence reads: CSAISEEGVRETQYF. The CDR3 DNA reads TGCAGTGCTATCTCGGAGGAGGGGGTTAGGGAGACCCAGTACTTC.

The rearrangement uses TRBV6-4 and TRBJ2-2; 7 bases map to TRBD1. Germline CDR1 reads MRHNA; CDR2 reads SNTAGT. The ends lost 2 bases at V and 7 bases at J; junction bases unmatched: 1. This CDR3 region has 13 residues. The CDR3 loop is CASSDRGHGELFF. The CDR3 nucleotides are TGTGCCAGCAGTGACAGGGGGCACGGGGAGCTGTTTTTT.

This chain connects TRBV10-3 to TRBJ1-5, with 9 bases that match TRBD1. CDR1 and CDR2 from the germline V gene are ENHRY and SYGVKD. After removal of 2 bases from V and 0 bases from J, the junction contained 5 bases not matched to a gene. The CDR3 contains 17 residues. CDR3 in amino acids: CAISERDREISNQPQHF. The CDR3 nucleotides read TGTGCCATCAGTGAGAGGGACAGGGAGATTAGCAATCAGCCCCAGCATTTT.

The chain couples TRBV28 to TRBJ1-1, with D unresolved. Trimming left V 2 bases short and J 5 bases short, with 9 bases between. The CDR3 loop spans 13 amino acids. The germline V gene encodes CDR1 MDHEN and CDR2 SYDVKM. In DNA form, the CDR3 reads TGTGCCAGCAGTTTAACGGATAGAACTGAAGCTTTCTTT. Its protein product is CASSLTDRTEAFF.

There are many counts of this clonotype. This rearrangement joins TRBV9 to TRBJ2-1, with D unclear. The V gene's germline CDR1 is SGDLS and CDR2 YYNGEE. The V end lost 0 bases, the J end lost 6 bases, and 4 bases lay between the germline ends. The CDR3 spans 12 residues. CDR3 amino acids: CASSVDPNEQFF. The CDR3 region has the DNA TGTGCCAGCAGCGTAGATCCCAATGAGCAGTTCTTC.

This clonotype came up once. It is likely a read error, because the conserved phenylalanine at the end of the CDR3 is missing. The V gene is TRBV15, the J gene TRBJ2-7; TRBD1 matches 10 bases. Trimming at V came to 0 bases and at J to 5 bases, leaving 7 bases not matched to a gene. CDR1 and CDR2 from the germline V gene are LNHNV and YYDKDF (reference sequence). The CDR3 spans 16 residues. The CDR3 DNA is TGTGCCACCAGCAGAGATTTGACAGGGGGCCTCAACGAGCAGTACCTC. Residues: CATSRDLTGGLNEQYL.

CDR3 protein: CASSLLAGGPGETQYF. CDR3 nucleotide sequence: TGTGCCAGCAGTCTCCTGGCGGGGGGGCCCGGAGAGACCCAGTACTTC. The rearrangement links TRBV2 to TRBJ2-5; 9 positions agree with TRBD2. The CDR3 totals 16 residues. Trimming cost V 5 bases and J 4 bases; bases outside gene matches: 11. Germline CDR1 SNHLY, CDR2 FYNNEI.

This clonotype was seen a handful of times. The chain links TRBV2 to TRBJ1-5; the match to TRBD1 covers 9 bases. The CDR3 spans 15 residues. With V trimmed by 6 bases and J by 3 bases, 6 bases remained unmatched. The germline gives CDR1 SNHLY, CDR2 FYNNEI. CDR3 DNA: TGTGCCAGCAGCCACCGGACAGGGGTCAATCAGCCCCAGCATTTT. Its translation: CASSHRTGVNQPQHF.

This clonotype was detected a few times. V is TRBV7-2 and J is TRBJ2-7; D not resolved. This CDR3 comprises 12 residues. The V end lost 5 bases, the J end lost 3 bases, and 8 bases lay between the germline ends. In germline, CDR1 is SGHTA, CDR2 FQGNSA. The CDR3 coding sequence is TGTGCCAGCAGCCTTACCAACTACGAGCAGTACTTC. Its protein is CASSLTNYEQYF.

This rearrangement joins TRBV20-1 to TRBJ2-5; D is possibly TRBD1 (6 bases). The CDR3 has 12 amino acids. Germline values: CDR1 DFQATT, CDR2 SNEGSKA (reference sequence). V dropped 2 bases and J dropped 6 bases, with 10 bases sitting between them. The CDR3 loop is CSARRQAQTQYF. CDR3 nucleotides: TGCAGTGCTAGAAGACAGGCCCAGACCCAGTACTTC.

Only one count was recorded for this clonotype. The chain recombines TRBV4-2 with TRBJ2-7, with 7 bases matching TRBD2. This CDR3 contains 14 residues. J gave up 1 base and V 5 bases, and 5 bases lay outside the gene matches. CDR1 is LGHNA and CDR2 is YNFKEQ in the germline V gene. The DNA for the CDR3 is TGTGCCAGCAGCGGAGGCGGGGGTTCCTACGAGCAGTACTTC. It codes for CASSGGGGSYEQYF.

This CDR3 reads CASSEWRSYNEQFF. Here the CDR3 DNA reads TGTGCCAGCAGTGAATGGAGATCCTACAATGAGCAGTTCTTC. J is TRBJ2-1 and V is TRBV25-1; D call uncertain. Germline-derived CDR1 and CDR2 are MGHDK and SYGVNS. This CDR3 comprises 14 residues. Trimming left V 1 base short and J 1 base short, with 5 bases between.

The rearrangement uses TRBV20-1 and TRBJ2-3; weak D call: TRBD2 (6 bases). CDR1 and CDR2 (germline): DFQATT, SNEGSKA (reference sequence). Trimming removed 0 bases from V and 2 bases from J, with 12 bases in between. The CDR3 covers 15 residues. CDR3 protein: CSARDNSGATDTQYF. CDR3 nucleotides: TGCAGTGCTAGAGATAATAGCGGAGCCACAGATACGCAGTATTTT.

This clonotype was observed a handful of times. The gene calls are TRBV6-4 and TRBJ2-5, with D tentatively TRBD1 or TRBD2 (6 bases each). The germline gives CDR1 MRHNA, CDR2 SNTAGT. This CDR3 is 16 amino acids long. V lost 4 bases and J lost 1, with 16 bases in between. This CDR3 is CASSVRAEGGQETQYF. The CDR3 nucleotides read TGTGCCAGCAGTGTAAGGGCGGAGGGGGGCCAAGAGACCCAGTACTTC.